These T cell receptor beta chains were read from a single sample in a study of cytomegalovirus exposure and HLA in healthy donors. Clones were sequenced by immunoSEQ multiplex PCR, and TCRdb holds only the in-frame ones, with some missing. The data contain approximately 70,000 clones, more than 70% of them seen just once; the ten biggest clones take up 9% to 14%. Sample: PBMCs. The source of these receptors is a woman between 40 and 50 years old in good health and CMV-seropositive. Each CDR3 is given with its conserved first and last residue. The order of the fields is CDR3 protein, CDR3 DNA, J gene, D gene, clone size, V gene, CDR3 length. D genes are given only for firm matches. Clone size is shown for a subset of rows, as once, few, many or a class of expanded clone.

CASSDTGGPGTGELFF	TGTGCCAGCAGTGATACCGGAGGGCCGGGCACCGGGGAGCTGTTTTTT	TRBJ2-2	-	-	TRBV6-4	16
CASSYRVRETQYF	TGTGCCAGCAGTTACCGGGTGCGGGAGACCCAGTACTTC	TRBJ2-5	-	once	TRBV6-6	13
CASSYSIHWGDAEAFF	TGTGCCAGCAGTTACTCGATACACTGGGGGGACGCTGAAGCTTTCTTT	TRBJ1-1	-	-	TRBV6-6	16
CASSGTGTDYEQYF	TGCGCCAGCAGCGGAACCGGGACAGACTACGAGCAGTACTTC	TRBJ2-7	TRBD1	few	TRBV5-1	14
CASSDTAGISYEQYF	TGTGCCAGCAGTGACACAGCGGGGATAAGCTACGAGCAGTACTTC	TRBJ2-7	TRBD2	-	TRBV2	15
CASSDSSSRGEQFF	TGTGCCAGCAGTGACTCCTCTTCGCGGGGTGAGCAGTTCTTC	TRBJ2-1	-	few	TRBV6-4	14
CARCSSGANVLTF	TGCGCCAGGTGTAGTTCTGGGGCCAACGTCCTGACTTTC	TRBJ2-6	-	-	TRBV5-1	13
CASGKEGSYNSPLHF	TGTGCCAGCGGGAAGGAGGGATCCTATAATTCACCCCTCCACTTT	TRBJ1-6	-	few	TRBV2	15
CASTTGNTYGYTF	TGTGCCAGTACAACGGGAAATACCTATGGCTACACCTTC	TRBJ1-2	-	-	TRBV7-9	13
CASSAGDDQPQHF	TGTGCCAGCAGCGCGGGAGACGATCAGCCCCAGCATTTT	TRBJ1-5	-	few	TRBV9	13
CSAWGGATGANVLTF	TGCAGCGCGTGGGGGGGGGCAACTGGGGCCAACGTCCTGACTTTC	TRBJ2-6	-	-	TRBV29-1	15
CASSPGGKQRNSPLHF	TGTGCCAGCTCCCCTGGGGGGAAGCAGCGCAATTCACCCCTCCACTTT	TRBJ1-6	-	-	TRBV2	16
CASSSTGLADQETQYF	TGTGCCAGCAGCTCCACGGGACTAGCGGACCAAGAGACCCAGTACTTC	TRBJ2-5	TRBD2	-	TRBV5-4	16
CASSRGHGPYEQYF	TGTGCCAGCAGCCGCGGACATGGTCCCTACGAGCAGTACTTC	TRBJ2-7	-	-	TRBV14	14
CASFTGGSGNTIYF	TGTGCCAGCTTCACCGGGGGCTCTGGAAACACCATATATTTT	TRBJ1-3	-	-	TRBV6-6	14
CASSNLAHSSGGTYEQYF	TGCGCCAGCAGCAATTTGGCCCATTCTAGCGGGGGGACCTACGAGCAGTACTTC	TRBJ2-7	TRBD2	few	TRBV5-1	18
CASSFHDEGDEAFF	TGCGCCAGCAGCTTTCACGACGAGGGTGATGAAGCTTTCTTT	TRBJ1-1	-	-	TRBV10-2	14
CASSVAQGHTEAFF	TGTGCCAGCAGCGTAGCACAGGGTCACACTGAAGCTTTCTTT	TRBJ1-1	-	-	TRBV9	14
CASSLALGPQAQHF	TGTGCCAGCAGCTTAGCGCTGGGCCCGCAGGCCCAGCATTTT	TRBJ1-5	-	-	TRBV7-2	14
CASSFRDRVGEQYF	TGTGCCAGCAGTTTCCGGGACAGGGTAGGGGAGCAGTACTTC	TRBJ2-7	TRBD1	-	TRBV27	14
CASTGEGTDTQYF	TGCGCCTCCACTGGGGAGGGCACAGATACGCAGTATTTT	TRBJ2-3	-	few	TRBV5-1	13
CASSPAPALAGREGAQYF	TGTGCCAGCAGCCCCGCCCCGGCACTAGCGGGTCGCGAAGGAGCCCAGTACTTC	TRBJ2-5	TRBD2	-	TRBV7-3	18
CASSSRTGSTEAFF	TGTGCCAGCAGCTCCCGGACAGGGTCCACTGAAGCTTTCTTT	TRBJ1-1	TRBD1	-	TRBV7-2	14
CAWDRGDNSPLHF	TGTGCCTGGGATCGGGGTGATAATTCACCCCTCCACTTT	TRBJ1-6	-	-	TRBV30	13
CASSQVRRVAPDTQYF	TGCGCCAGCAGCCAAGTGAGGAGGGTAGCACCAGATACGCAGTATTTT	TRBJ2-3	-	once	TRBV4-1	16
CASSQDKGWSTEAFF	TGCGCCAGCAGCCAAGATAAGGGGTGGAGCACTGAAGCTTTCTTT	TRBJ1-1	-	few	TRBV4-1	15
CASGPGHENTGELFF	TGCGCCAGCGGCCCGGGACATGAGAACACCGGGGAGCTGTTTTTT	TRBJ2-2	-	-	TRBV4-1	15
CASGSQTQGNTGELFF	TGTGCCAGCGGCTCCCAAACCCAGGGGAACACCGGGGAGCTGTTTTTT	TRBJ2-2	-	-	TRBV9	16
CSASGTGAEKLFF	TGCAGCGCCTCCGGGACAGGGGCTGAAAAACTGTTTTTT	TRBJ1-4	TRBD1	few	TRBV29-1	13
CASSGTGLEKLFF	TGCGCCAGCAGCGGGACAGGGCTCGAAAAACTGTTTTTT	TRBJ1-4	TRBD1	-	TRBV5-1	13
CASGTGAAYEQYF	TGTGCCAGTGGGACAGGGGCTGCCTACGAGCAGTACTTC	TRBJ2-7	TRBD1	-	TRBV27	13
CASSLLGGGVYGYTF	TGTGCCAGCAGTTTGCTCGGAGGGGGCGTCTATGGCTACACCTTC	TRBJ1-2	TRBD1	few	TRBV6-5	15
CVSTGARGNTIYF	TGTGTCTCGACTGGAGCCCGAGGGAACACCATATATTTT	TRBJ1-3	-	-	TRBV6-1	13
CASSQGGLAGLDEQFF	TGCGCCAGCAGCCAAGGGGGACTAGCGGGGTTAGATGAGCAGTTCTTC	TRBJ2-1	TRBD2	-	TRBV4-1	16
CASSLRQGIEQYF	TGTGCCAGCAGTTTGAGACAGGGGATCGAGCAGTACTTC	TRBJ2-7	TRBD1	-	TRBV6-5	13
CASSFDGHFYNEQFF	TGTGCCAGCAGCTTCGACGGACACTTCTACAATGAGCAGTTCTTC	TRBJ2-1	-	-	TRBV7-9	15
CASSFSQGYTEAFF	TGTGCCAGCAGCTTCTCCCAGGGCTACACTGAAGCTTTCTTT	TRBJ1-1	-	few	TRBV7-9	14
CASSPSKGVVTEAFF	TGTGCCAGCAGCCCCTCCAAGGGGGTTGTCACTGAAGCTTTCTTT	TRBJ1-1	-	many	TRBV6-7	15
CASSYFQDYGYTF	TGTGCCAGCAGTTACTTCCAGGACTATGGCTACACCTTC	TRBJ1-2	-	-	TRBV6-6	13
CASSSQVNTEAFF	TGCGCCAGCAGCTCACAGGTGAACACTGAAGCTTTCTTT	TRBJ1-1	-	few	TRBV5-1	13
CASSEALGPDTQYF	TGTGCCAGCAGTGAAGCATTGGGGCCAGATACGCAGTATTTT	TRBJ2-3	-	-	TRBV6-1	14
CASSSPGRGAYGYTF	TGTGCCAGCAGTTCCCCCGGCCGCGGAGCCTATGGCTACACCTTC	TRBJ1-2	-	-	TRBV28	15
CASSVVGSGAGELFF	TGTGCCAGCAGCGTAGTGGGTAGCGGGGCCGGGGAGCTGTTTTTT	TRBJ2-2	TRBD2	-	TRBV9	15
CASSLLQGNTEAFF	TGTGCCAGCAGTCTCCTACAGGGGAACACTGAAGCTTTCTTT	TRBJ1-1	-	-	TRBV27	14
CASSNFEGADGELFF	TGTGCCAGCAGTAACTTCGAGGGGGCCGACGGGGAGCTGTTTTTT	TRBJ2-2	TRBD1	-	TRBV6-1	15
CASSLPGTLNNYGYTF	TGTGCCAGCAGCTTGCCCGGGACATTGAATAACTATGGCTACACCTTC	TRBJ1-2	-	-	TRBV5-4	16
CASSAAGTGGRYEQYF	TGTGCCAGTAGTGCCGCTGGGACAGGGGGCCGATACGAGCAGTACTTC	TRBJ2-7	TRBD1	-	TRBV19	16
CASREDRGSAGYTF	TGTGCCAGCAGAGAAGACAGGGGATCGGCTGGCTACACCTTC	TRBJ1-2	TRBD1	once	TRBV2	14
CASSEGQPGDEQFF	TGTGCCAGCAGTGAGGGACAGCCAGGGGATGAGCAGTTCTTC	TRBJ2-1	TRBD1	-	TRBV25-1	14
CASSPQDTGELFF	TGTGCCAGCAGCCCACAGGACACCGGGGAGCTGTTTTTT	TRBJ2-2	-	-	TRBV7-7	13
CASSLDMGGGYGYTF	TGTGCCAGCAGCTTAGATATGGGTGGAGGCTATGGCTACACCTTC	TRBJ1-2	-	-	TRBV7-9	15
CASSLERGALGEQFF	TGCGCCAGCAGCTTGGAGCGGGGGGCCCTCGGTGAGCAGTTCTTC	TRBJ2-1	TRBD2	-	TRBV5-1	15
CASSALHSTDTQYF	TGTGCCAGCAGCGCACTACATAGCACAGATACGCAGTATTTT	TRBJ2-3	-	few	TRBV6-4	14